Listed here are 25 T cell receptor beta chains from one sample, sequenced in a study of T cells in Graves' hyperthyroidism and ophthalmopathy. TCR beta CDR3 sequences were amplified from RNA transcripts. With the HTBI primer set, the TCR CDR3 went through a first round of RT-PCR. A single record per CDR3 protein comes from TCRdb applying MiXCR to the multiplex PCR reads. The sample lists around 600,000 distinct CDR3 sequences, approximately 15% seen once, with less than 9% in the top ten. The sample comprised blood. The receptors originated from a woman aged 18 to 35 with Graves' ophthalmopathy.

A few counts support this clonotype. J is TRBJ2-3 and V is TRBV6-1, with a tentative D call TRBD1 (5 bases). The CDR3 contains 14 residues. Germline V CDR1 and CDR2: MNHNS, SASEGT. Trimming left V 6 bases short and J 4 bases short, with 14 bases between. CDR3 sequence (DNA): TGTGCCAGCAGGGTCCAGGGCGTCGCAGATACGCAGTATTTT. This codes for CASRVQGVADTQYF.

Ten or more counts support this clonotype. This rearrangement joins TRBV2 to TRBJ2-5; 8 bases are shared with TRBD2. The CDR3 is 16 amino acids. Trimming at V came to 4 bases and at J to 3 bases, leaving 10 bases not matched to a gene. Per germline, CDR1 SNHLY and CDR2 FYNNEI. CDR3 residues: CASSVWAGGGKETQYF. In DNA form, the CDR3 reads TGTGCCAGCAGTGTATGGGCGGGAGGAGGTAAAGAGACCCAGTACTTC.

The sample holds many counts of this clonotype. The chain carries TRBV28 and TRBJ2-5; tentatively, D is TRBD1 (6 bases). The V end was cut by 4 bases, the J end by 1 base, with 10 bases between. The CDR3 has 14 amino acids. The germline V gene has CDR1 MDHEN and CDR2 SYDVKM. CDR3 sequence (DNA): TGTGCCAGCAGTTCCTCGGACAGCCAAGAGACCCAGTACTTC. This codes for CASSSSDSQETQYF.

This chain uses TRBV7-9 with TRBJ2-5; 12 positions match TRBD2. This CDR3 has 13 residues. Germline V gives CDR1 SEHNR, CDR2 FQNEAQ (reference sequence). Germline trimming cut 5 bases from V and 9 bases from J; bases unmatched to any gene: 4. The CDR3 DNA sequence: TGTGCCAGCAGCCCGAGGACTAGCGGGGCCCAGTACTTC. It is translated as CASSPRTSGAQYF.

This clonotype was found many times. The gene calls are TRBV29-1 and TRBJ1-2; maybe TRBD1 (5 bases). Germline CDR1 and CDR2: SQVTM and ANQGSEA. The length of the CDR3 is 12 residues. V shed 4 bases and J shed 7 bases, with 13 bases lying between them. CDR3 DNA: TGCAGCGTTGCGGAGGGCGGGGGTGGCTACACCTTC. Its protein is CSVAEGGGGYTF.

This clonotype has just a few counts. The CDR3 reads CASSPPGAYNSPLHF. CDR3 DNA: TGTGCCAGCAGCCCTCCAGGGGCCTATAATTCACCCCTCCACTTT. This chain links TRBV6-1 with TRBJ1-6; tentative D call: TRBD1 (6 bases). The CDR3 totals 15 residues. CDR1 and CDR2 (germline): MNHNS, SASEGT. Trimming removed 6 bases at V and 2 bases at J, with 11 bases between.

This clonotype was recorded only once. The CDR3 reads CASSSISGNTIYF. In DNA form, the CDR3 reads TGTGCCAGCAGTTCTATCTCTGGAAACACCATATATTTT. The chain employs TRBV11-2 and TRBJ1-3; D unclear. Trimming pared 6 bases from V and 0 bases from J, leaving 6 bases between. The length of the CDR3 is 13 residues. Germline CDR1 reads SGHAT; CDR2 reads FQNNGV.

This clonotype turned up a few times. The J gene is TRBJ1-3, the V gene TRBV7-8; TRBD1 matches 9 bases. CDR3 length: 15 residues. V was pared by 4 bases and J by 3 bases, with 4 bases of the junction left unmatched. The germline V gene has CDR1 SGHVS and CDR2 FQNEAQ. In DNA form, the CDR3 reads TGTGCCAGCAGCTCAGACAGGGGGGTTGGAAACACCATATATTTT. It yields the protein CASSSDRGVGNTIYF.

This clonotype was seen ten or more times. V gene TRBV3-1 combines with J gene TRBJ2-2, with 10 nucleotides matching TRBD2. Germline-derived CDR1 and CDR2 are LGHDT and YNNKEL (reference sequence). There are 16 residues in the CDR3. V gave up 4 bases and J gave up 0 bases; unmatched junction bases: 2. The CDR3 DNA reads TGTGCCAGCAGCCGGACTAGCGGTGCGAACACCGGGGAGCTGTTTTTT. This gives the protein CASSRTSGANTGELFF.

This chain joins TRBV3-1 and TRBJ2-7; a weak D match, TRBD2 (5 bases). The CDR3 extends over 16 amino acids. Trimming stripped 0 bases from V and 5 bases from J, with 17 bases between. Per germline, CDR1 LGHDT and CDR2 YNNKEL (reference sequence). The CDR3 DNA reads TGTGCCAGCAGCCAAGATTCGGGGTTCCGGACGAACGAGCAGTACTTC. Protein product: CASSQDSGFRTNEQYF.

This rearrangement joins TRBV4-3 to TRBJ2-7; TRBD1 aligns across 7 bases. This CDR3 is built from 15 residues. Germline CDR1 LGHNA, CDR2 YSLEER. The junction had 4 bases not matched to a gene; V was cut back by 0 bases and J by 2 bases. CDR3 nucleotides: TGCGCCAGCAGCCAAGATGGGGACAGCCCCTACGAGCAGTACTTC. This codes for CASSQDGDSPYEQYF.

The chain links TRBV7-3 to TRBJ2-1, with D unclear. Trimming removed 3 bases at V and 0 bases at J, with 9 bases between. The CDR3 runs to 15 residues. Per the germline V gene, CDR1 is SGHTA and CDR2 is FQGTGA. The CDR3 DNA sequence: TGTGCCAGCAGCTTGGGTTCCCACTCCTACAATGAGCAGTTCTTC. It codes for CASSLGSHSYNEQFF. The whole variable domain, filled in from reference TRBV7-3 and TRBJ2-1, reads GAGVSQTPSNKVTEKGKYVELRCDPISGHTALYWYRQSLGQGPEFLIYFQGTGAADDSGLPNDRFFAVRPEGSVSTLKIQRTERGDSAVYLCASSLGSHSYNEQFFGPGTRLTVL.

This clonotype turned up a few times. The J gene is TRBJ2-7, the V gene TRBV19; 9 positions match TRBD2. The CDR3 is 18 residues long. The trim removed 3 bases at V and 0 bases at J, leaving 12 bases unmatched. Germline loops: CDR1 LNHDA, CDR2 SQIVND (reference sequence). For the CDR3, the DNA is TGTGCCAGTAGTATGGGACTAGCCCTGGGCCTCAGCTCCTACGAGCAGTACTTC. It yields the protein CASSMGLALGLSSYEQYF.

Many counts were recorded for this clonotype. In DNA, the CDR3 is TGTGCCAGCAGTTCCCCACAGGGTAAACAGCCCCAGCATTTT. Amino acids: CASSSPQGKQPQHF. V is TRBV28 and J is TRBJ1-5, with a tentative D call TRBD1 (6 bases). Germline CDR1 reads MDHEN; CDR2 reads SYDVKM. Between the trimmed V and J ends, which lost 4 bases and 7 bases, there was a span of 14 bases. The CDR3 is made up of 14 amino acids.

The chain uses TRBV13 and TRBJ2-5, with 9 bases that match TRBD1. The CDR3 runs 16 residues. V lost 5 bases and J lost 3; bases outside the gene matches: 10. The germline gives CDR1 PRHDT, CDR2 FYEKMQ (reference sequence). CDR3 protein: CASSPEGQGSEETQYF. The CDR3 DNA is TGTGCCAGCAGCCCCGAGGGACAGGGAAGTGAAGAGACCCAGTACTTC.

This clonotype was counted at least ten times. The chain employs TRBV11-3 and TRBJ1-1; D remains ambiguous. The germline V gene encodes CDR1 SGHNT and CDR2 YENEEA. The CDR3 is made up of 15 amino acids. The V and J ends lost 1 base and 0 bases respectively, with 9 bases between them. The CDR3 nucleotides are TGTGCCAGCAGCTTAGCCAGGACCATGAACACTGAAGCTTTCTTT. Residues: CASSLARTMNTEAFF. The full variable domain, its missing parts supplied by reference TRBV11-3 and TRBJ1-1, is EAGVVQSPRYKIIEKKQPVAFWCNPISGHNTLYWYLQNLGQGPELLIRYENEEAVDDSQLPKDRFSAERLKGVDSTLKIQPAELGDSAVYLCASSLARTMNTEAFFGQGTRLTVV.

A remark on this clonotype: The junction departs from germline at one end; a sequencing error may be responsible. The CDR3: CASSGAPNSNPPQHF. As DNA, the CDR3 is TGTGCCAGCAGTGGGGCACCTAATAGCAATCCGCCCCAGCATTTT. The rearrangement joins TRBV6-2 or TRBV6-3 to TRBJ1-5; tentatively, D is TRBD1 (5 bases). In germline, CDR1 is MNHEY, CDR2 SVGEGT. CDR3 size: 15 residues.

This chain joins TRBV6-1 and TRBJ2-1, with D uncertain. The CDR3 length is 16 residues. V was pared by 7 bases and J by 0 bases, with 16 bases between. Germline CDR1 and CDR2: MNHNS and SASEGT. CDR3 DNA: TGTGCCAGCACCCTTTTCGACTCTAGCTCCTACAATGAGCAGTTCTTC. Its protein is CASTLFDSSSYNEQFF.

In its sample, this clonotype was seen many times. This rearrangement joins TRBV28 to TRBJ1-5, with a possible D match to TRBD1 (5 bases). Germline V lookup: CDR1 MDHEN, CDR2 SYDVKM. V was shortened by 7 bases and J by 2 bases, with 15 bases between the two germline ends. CDR3 size: 15 residues. CDR3 residues: CASMNRGVGNQPQHF. The CDR3 nucleotides read TGTGCCAGCATGAACCGGGGGGTGGGCAATCAGCCCCAGCATTTT.

This clonotype has just a few counts. V usage is TRBV4-2 and J usage is TRBJ2-7; TRBD1 matches at 12 bases. J gave up 5 bases and V 3 bases, and 8 bases lay outside the gene matches. CDR3 length: 16 amino acids. Per germline, CDR1 LGHNA and CDR2 YNFKEQ. The CDR3 bases are TGTGCCAGCAGCCAGGCGCCGGGACAGGGGGCTAACGAGCAGTACTTC. It yields the protein CASSQAPGQGANEQYF.

This clonotype was picked up one time. A much larger clone differs from this one at a single base, so this may be a read error. The CDR3 nucleotides read TGTGCCAGCAGCTCAGAGACAGGGAACGCTGAAGCTTTCTTT. Its protein product is CASSSETGNAEAFF. This chain joins TRBV7-8 and TRBJ1-1, with 7 bases fitting TRBD1. There are 14 residues in the CDR3. The V gene's germline CDR1 is SGHVS and CDR2 FQNEAQ.

A few counts support this clonotype. The V and J genes are TRBV7-9 and TRBJ2-3; the D gene is possibly TRBD2 (5 bases). The CDR3 spans 15 residues. Germline values: CDR1 SEHNR, CDR2 FQNEAQ (reference sequence). The V and J ends lost 3 bases and 4 bases respectively, with 14 bases between them. CDR3 loop: CASSFTDSNADTQYF. The CDR3, as DNA: TGTGCCAGCAGCTTCACGGACTCCAACGCAGATACGCAGTATTTT.

This clonotype was picked up many times. The V gene is TRBV30, the J gene TRBJ2-5, with D possibly being TRBD1 (5 bases). The CDR3 consists of 13 residues. V lost 4 bases and J 1 base, leaving 10 bases between the germline ends. Germline CDR1 GTSNPN, CDR2 SVGIG (reference sequence). CDR3 nucleotide sequence: TGTGCCTGGAACTACCAGGGCCAAGAGACCCAGTACTTC. Translating it yields CAWNYQGQETQYF.

In its sample, this clonotype was seen many times. The genes are TRBV2 and TRBJ2-3; D is undetermined. Trimming pared 1 base from V and 6 bases from J, leaving 8 bases between. Germline lookup yields CDR1 SNHLY and CDR2 FYNNEI. CDR3 size: 13 residues. The DNA of the CDR3 is TGTGCCAGCAGTGAAGGCCCCATGGATACGCAGTATTTT. It is translated as CASSEGPMDTQYF.

The chain links TRBV9 to TRBJ1-2; perhaps TRBD1 as D (5 bases). Germline CDR1 and CDR2: SGDLS and YYNGEE. Deletions cut 0 bases from V and 5 bases from J, with 14 bases between. CDR3 length equals 15 residues. This chain's CDR3 is CASSVGQGAEYGYTF. The CDR3 DNA reads as TGTGCCAGCAGCGTAGGGCAGGGTGCAGAATATGGCTACACCTTC.